This TCR beta chain was documented in a study of shared clonotypes between healthy human individuals. Notes on the study in general: The sharing of about 5% of naive CD4 clonotypes was seen across a few donors. Naive subsets generally exceeded memory subsets in estimated richness.

Original methodology: ImmunoSEQ only sent back junction sequences with no quality scores, so filtering was done differently. Produced via immunoSEQ multiplex PCR; TCRdb's table is partial and in-frame only. D and trimming were read from the DNA, whereas the V and J calls and clone size are those reported in that table. The data show about 2.4 million clones, roughly 92% seen once. V lost 1 base and J 8 bases, leaving 8 bases between the germline ends. The germline CDR1 and CDR2 sequences are GTSNPN and SVGIG (reference sequence). The CDR3 runs to 12 residues. As to this clone: Its matching antigen is unknown.

Material for sequencing was naive CD4+ T cells sorted from blood. Subset defined: CD45RA+ positively selected. The TCR was taken from a man aged 18 to 35 in good health. The genes are TRBV30 and TRBJ1-4; no clear D. DNA for the CDR3: TGTGCCTGGAGTGCGGGAAAAGAAAAACTGTTTTTT. It is translated as CAWSAGKEKLFF.